This TCR beta chain was sequenced during a study of cytotoxic CD8 clonotypes in ibrutinib-treated CLL. Study background: Partial response occurred in some 25 patients and complete response in 2; at median approximately 65 months, about 14 remained remitted and 12 progressed.

Trimming removed 4 bases at V and 1 base at J, with 15 bases between. Germline loops: CDR1 SGDLS, CDR2 YYNGEE. This CDR3 has 16 amino acids. A 1 in 200,000 to 1 in 1 million T cell depth was the sequencing target. TCRdb's table, derived via immunoSEQ multiplex PCR, lists solely in-frame clones and lacks some. The sample shows almost 250,000 clones, 70% of them seen only once. The chain couples TRBV9 to TRBJ1-5; no clear D. The clonotype was recovered from a human donor with chronic lymphocytic leukemia. Material: PBMCs, obtained after 24 months of ibrutinib treatment. This CDR3 is CASSTGQGGSNQPQHF. CDR3 coding DNA: TGTGCCAGCAGCACCGGGCAAGGAGGGAGCAATCAGCCCCAGCATTTT.